The clone carrying this T cell receptor beta chain was counted only a few times. Its antigen is currently unknown. This record belongs to a study of T cells in Graves' hyperthyroidism and ophthalmopathy. Overall study results and limits: For ophthalmopathy, model prediction preceded onset by a median about 6.2 months. The majority of expanded thyroid clonotypes above 0.001 also appeared in blood.

Amplification of TCR beta CDR3 regions was performed using RNA transcripts as template. First-round RT-PCR of the TCR CDR3 relied on the HTBI primer set. One entry per CDR3 protein, called by TCRdb with MiXCR from the multiplex PCR reads. Here the sample spans more than 600,000 distinct CDR3 sequences, roughly 17% being singletons. The CDR3 runs 16 residues. Germline CDR1 is SGHKS and CDR2 is YYEKEE (reference sequence). Trimming removed 3 bases from V and 6 bases from J, with 18 bases in between. Hyperthyroidism of Graves' type that showed no ophthalmopathy progression within 18 months was stable. The sequenced sample was blood. This TCR came from a man aged 18 to 30 with Graves' hyperthyroidism. The V call is TRBV5-5, the J call TRBJ1-4, with a tentative D call TRBD1 (6 bases). The CDR3 sequence: CASSWGGQGTHEKLFF. CDR3 coding DNA: TGTGCCAGCAGCTGGGGTGGCCAGGGGACTCATGAAAAACTGTTTTTT.